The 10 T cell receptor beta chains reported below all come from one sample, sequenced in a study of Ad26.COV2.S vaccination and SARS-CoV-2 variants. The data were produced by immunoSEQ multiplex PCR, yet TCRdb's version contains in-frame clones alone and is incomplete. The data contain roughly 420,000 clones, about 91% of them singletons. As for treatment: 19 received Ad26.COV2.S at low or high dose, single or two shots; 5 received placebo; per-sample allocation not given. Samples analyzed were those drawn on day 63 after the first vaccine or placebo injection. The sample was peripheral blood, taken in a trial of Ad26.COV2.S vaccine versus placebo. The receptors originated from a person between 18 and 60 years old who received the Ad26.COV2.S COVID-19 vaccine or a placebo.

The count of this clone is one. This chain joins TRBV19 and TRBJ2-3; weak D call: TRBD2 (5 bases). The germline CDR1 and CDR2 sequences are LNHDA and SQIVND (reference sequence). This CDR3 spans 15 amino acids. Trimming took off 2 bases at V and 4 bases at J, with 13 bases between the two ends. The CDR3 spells CASSILGKGADTQYF. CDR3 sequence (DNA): TGTGCCAGTAGTATACTTGGTAAGGGAGCAGATACGCAGTATTTT.

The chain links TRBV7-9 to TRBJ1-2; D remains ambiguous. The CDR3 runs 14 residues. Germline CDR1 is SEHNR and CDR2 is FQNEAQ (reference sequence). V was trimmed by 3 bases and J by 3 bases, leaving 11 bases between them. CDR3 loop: CASSFRPLDYGYTF. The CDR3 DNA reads TGTGCCAGCAGCTTTCGGCCGCTGGACTATGGCTACACCTTC.

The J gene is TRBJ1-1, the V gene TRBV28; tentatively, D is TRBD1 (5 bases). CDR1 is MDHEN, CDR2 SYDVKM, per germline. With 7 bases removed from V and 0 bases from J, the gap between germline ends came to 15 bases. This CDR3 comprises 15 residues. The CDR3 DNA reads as TGTGCCAGCAATTCTCCAGGGCACATGAACACTGAAGCTTTCTTT. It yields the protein CASNSPGHMNTEAFF.

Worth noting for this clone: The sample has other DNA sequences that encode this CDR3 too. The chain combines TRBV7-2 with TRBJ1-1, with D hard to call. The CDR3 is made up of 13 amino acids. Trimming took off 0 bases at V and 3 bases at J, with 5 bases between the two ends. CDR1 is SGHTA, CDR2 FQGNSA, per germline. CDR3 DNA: TGTGCCAGCAGCTTAGCGGGAGACACTGAAGCTTTCTTT. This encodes CASSLAGDTEAFF.

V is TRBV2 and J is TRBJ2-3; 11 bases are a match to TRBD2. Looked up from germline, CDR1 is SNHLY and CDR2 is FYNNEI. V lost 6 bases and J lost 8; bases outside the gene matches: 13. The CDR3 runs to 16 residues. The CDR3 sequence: CASSFLLLAGERTQYF. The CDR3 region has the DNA TGTGCCAGCAGCTTTTTGCTACTAGCGGGAGAGCGTACGCAGTATTTT.

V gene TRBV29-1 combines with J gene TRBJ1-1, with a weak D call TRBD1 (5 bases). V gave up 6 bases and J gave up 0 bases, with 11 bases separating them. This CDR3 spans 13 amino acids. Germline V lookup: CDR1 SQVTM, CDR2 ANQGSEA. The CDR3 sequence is CSVGRTMNTEAFF. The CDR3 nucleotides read TGCAGCGTGGGACGGACCATGAACACTGAAGCTTTCTTT.

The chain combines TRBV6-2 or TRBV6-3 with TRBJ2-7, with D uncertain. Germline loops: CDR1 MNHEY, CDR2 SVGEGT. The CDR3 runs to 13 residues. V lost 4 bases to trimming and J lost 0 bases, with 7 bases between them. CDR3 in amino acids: CASSSAHSYEQYF. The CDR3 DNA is TGTGCCAGCAGTTCAGCGCACTCCTACGAGCAGTACTTC.

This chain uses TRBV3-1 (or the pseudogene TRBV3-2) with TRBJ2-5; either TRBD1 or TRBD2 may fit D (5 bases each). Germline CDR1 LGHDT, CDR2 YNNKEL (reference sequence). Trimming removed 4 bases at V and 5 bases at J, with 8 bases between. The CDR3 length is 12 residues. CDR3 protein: CASSPEGETQYF. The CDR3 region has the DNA TGTGCCAGCAGCCCCGAGGGGGAGACCCAGTACTTC.

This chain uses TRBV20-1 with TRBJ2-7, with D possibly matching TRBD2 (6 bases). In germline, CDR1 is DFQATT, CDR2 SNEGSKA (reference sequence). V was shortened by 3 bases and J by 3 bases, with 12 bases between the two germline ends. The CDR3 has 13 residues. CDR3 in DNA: TGCAGTGCTAGTCTTGGAGGGTTCTACGAGCAGTACTTC. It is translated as CSASLGGFYEQYF.

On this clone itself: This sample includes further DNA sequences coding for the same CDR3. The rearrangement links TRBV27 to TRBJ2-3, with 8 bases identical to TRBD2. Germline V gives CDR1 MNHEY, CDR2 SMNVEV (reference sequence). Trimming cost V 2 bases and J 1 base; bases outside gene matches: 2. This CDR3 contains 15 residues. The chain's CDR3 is CASSLRRGGTDTQYF. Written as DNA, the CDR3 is TGTGCCAGCAGTTTACGGCGGGGGGGCACAGATACGCAGTATTTT.